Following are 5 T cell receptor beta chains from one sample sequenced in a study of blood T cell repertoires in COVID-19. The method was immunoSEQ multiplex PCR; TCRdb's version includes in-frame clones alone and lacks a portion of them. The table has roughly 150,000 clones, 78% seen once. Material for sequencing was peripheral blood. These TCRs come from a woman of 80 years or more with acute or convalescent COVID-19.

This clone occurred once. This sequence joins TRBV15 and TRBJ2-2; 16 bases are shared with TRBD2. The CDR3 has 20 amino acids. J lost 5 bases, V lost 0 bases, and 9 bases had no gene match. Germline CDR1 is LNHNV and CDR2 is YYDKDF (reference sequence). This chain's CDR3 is CATSRDWGLAGGPGTGELFF. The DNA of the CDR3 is TGTGCCACCAGCAGAGATTGGGGACTAGCGGGAGGGCCAGGGACCGGGGAGCTGTTTTTT.

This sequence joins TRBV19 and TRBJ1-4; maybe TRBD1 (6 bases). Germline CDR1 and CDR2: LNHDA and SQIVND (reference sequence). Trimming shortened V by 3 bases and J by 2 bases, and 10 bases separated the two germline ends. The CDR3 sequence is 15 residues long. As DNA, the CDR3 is TGTGCCAGTAGTATCCAGGGGTGGACTAATGAAAAACTGTTTTTT. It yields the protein CASSIQGWTNEKLFF. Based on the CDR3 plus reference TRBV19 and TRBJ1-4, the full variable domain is DGGITQSPKYLFRKEGQNVTLSCEQNLNHDAMYWYRQDPGQGLRLIYYSQIVNDFQKGDIAEGYSVSREKKESFPLTVTSAQKNPTAFYLCASSIQGWTNEKLFFGSGTQLSVL.

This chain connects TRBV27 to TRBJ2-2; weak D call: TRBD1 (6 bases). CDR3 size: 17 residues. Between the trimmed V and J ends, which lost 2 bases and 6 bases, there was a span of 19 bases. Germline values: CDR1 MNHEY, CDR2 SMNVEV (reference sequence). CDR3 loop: CASSLPRQALDPGELFF. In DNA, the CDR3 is TGTGCCAGCAGTTTACCCAGACAGGCTCTCGATCCCGGGGAGCTGTTTTTT.

CDR3 protein: CASIWSTLKSYEQYF. DNA of the CDR3: TGCGCCAGCATTTGGTCCACTCTAAAAAGCTACGAGCAGTACTTC. The chain uses TRBV10-1 and TRBJ2-7, with D uncertain. The germline V gene encodes CDR1 WNHNN and CDR2 SYGVQD (reference sequence). This CDR3 spans 15 amino acids. Trimming pared 7 bases from V and 3 bases from J, leaving 19 bases between.

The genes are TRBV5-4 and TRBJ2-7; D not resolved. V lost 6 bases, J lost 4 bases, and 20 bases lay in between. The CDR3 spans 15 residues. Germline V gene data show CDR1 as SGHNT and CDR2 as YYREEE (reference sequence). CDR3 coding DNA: TGTGCCAGCAAATCCGGCGGCGAAGGCAAGTACGAGCAGTACTTC. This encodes CASKSGGEGKYEQYF.